One sample yielded the 5 T cell receptor beta chains listed below, sequenced in a study of shared clonotypes between healthy human individuals. Data came from immunoSEQ multiplex PCR; TCRdb stores just in-frame clones and leaves some out. The table lists about 340,000 clones, over 70% of them singletons. Source material: memory CD4+ T cells sorted from blood. As to subset: CD45RA-negative fraction. The receptors originated from a man aged 30 to 39 in good health.

This chain connects TRBV28 to TRBJ2-3; TRBD2 agrees at 10 bases. This CDR3 contains 16 residues. V was clipped by 3 bases and J by 4 bases; unmatched bases: 7. Germline CDR1 reads MDHEN; CDR2 reads SYDVKM. The CDR3 nucleotides read TGTGCCAGCAGTTTCCCGCTAGCGGGAGTCCCAGATACGCAGTATTTT. Amino acid sequence: CASSFPLAGVPDTQYF.

The chain couples TRBV7-8 to TRBJ2-7; 10 bases align to TRBD2. Trimming cost V 3 bases and J 6 bases; bases outside gene matches: 8. The length of the CDR3 is 15 residues. Germline V CDR1 and CDR2: SGHVS, FQNEAQ. The CDR3 DNA sequence: TGTGCCAGCAGCTTGATCGGACTAGCGGCTAGCGAGCAGTACTTC. Protein: CASSLIGLAASEQYF.

The chain joins TRBV5-4 to TRBJ2-7; 9 bases are shared with TRBD1. Germline V gene data show CDR1 as SGHNT and CDR2 as YYREEE (reference sequence). V dropped 3 bases and J dropped 2; count of bases not matched to a gene: 6. The CDR3 spans 15 residues. The CDR3 DNA sequence: TGTGCCAGCAGCTCCCCGGGACAGGGACCCTACGAGCAGTACTTC. Encoded protein: CASSSPGQGPYEQYF.

The chain carries TRBV2 and TRBJ2-7; weak D call: TRBD2 (5 bases). CDR3 length: 11 residues. Trimming took off 6 bases at V and 6 bases at J, with 9 bases between the two ends. Germline V gene lookup returns CDR1 SNHLY and CDR2 FYNNEI. DNA of the CDR3: TGTGCCAGCAGCGCCGGACTCGAGCAGTACTTC. This sequence encodes CASSAGLEQYF.

The CDR3 DNA reads TGTGCCATCAGTGAGGGACAGGGCCCCTACAATGAGCAGTTCTTC. Translation: CAISEGQGPYNEQFF. The V and J genes are TRBV10-3 and TRBJ2-1; the match to TRBD1 covers 8 bases. Unmatched junction bases numbered 2, after V lost 2 bases and J lost 2 bases. Germline-derived CDR1 and CDR2 are ENHRY and SYGVKD. This CDR3 is 15 amino acids long.